This entry describes one TCR beta chain. The antigen is unknown. Negative isolation yielded CD4+ and CD8+ T cells, and FACS enriched TEMRA cells. Reverse transcription of 0.5 to 1 ug RNA was performed with random hexamers. Coverage of TCR beta CDR3 amplification by immunoSEQ multiplex PCR extended to 54 Vbeta and 13 Jbeta. TCRdb fed the immunoSEQ multiplex PCR reads into MiXCR, producing one record per CDR3 protein. The sample has some 190,000 distinct CDR3 sequences; 90% to 95% are singletons. These data belong to a study of CD8 T cells in Susac syndrome. Findings of the study overall: Individuals included in the TCR sequencing and HLA analysis were acknowledged by the study to be relatively few in number.

This CDR3 spans 15 amino acids. Germline loops: CDR1 SQVTM, CDR2 ANQGSEA. The ends were cut back, 3 bases at V and 6 bases at J, with 20 bases in the middle. The sample consisted of CD4+ T cells from PBMCs. This chain connects TRBV29-1 to TRBJ1-2, with D possibly TRBD1 on 5 matching bases. This sequence was found in a human donor in good health. The CDR3 loop is CSVERGPTWRDGYTF. The CDR3 DNA sequence: TGCAGCGTTGAGAGGGGCCCCACTTGGAGAGATGGCTACACCTTC.